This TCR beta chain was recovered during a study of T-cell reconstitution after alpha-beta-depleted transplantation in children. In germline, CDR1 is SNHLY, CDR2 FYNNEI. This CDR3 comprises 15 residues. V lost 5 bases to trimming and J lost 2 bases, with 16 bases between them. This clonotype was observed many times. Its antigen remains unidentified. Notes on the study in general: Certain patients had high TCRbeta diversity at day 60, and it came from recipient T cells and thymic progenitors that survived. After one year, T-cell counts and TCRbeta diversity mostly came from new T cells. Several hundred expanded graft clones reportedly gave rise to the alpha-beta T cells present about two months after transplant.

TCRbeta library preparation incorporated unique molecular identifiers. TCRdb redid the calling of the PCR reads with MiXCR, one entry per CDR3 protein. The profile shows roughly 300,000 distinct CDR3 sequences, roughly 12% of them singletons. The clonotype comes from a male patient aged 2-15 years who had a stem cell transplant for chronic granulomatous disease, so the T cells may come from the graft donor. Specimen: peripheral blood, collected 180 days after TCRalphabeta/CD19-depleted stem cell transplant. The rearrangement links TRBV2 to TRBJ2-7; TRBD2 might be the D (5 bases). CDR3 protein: CASSPGRGLTYEQYF. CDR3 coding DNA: TGTGCCAGCAGTCCAGGACGGGGATTAACCTACGAGCAGTACTTC.